A selection of T cell receptor beta chains follows, all from one sample in a study of T cells in Graves' hyperthyroidism and ophthalmopathy. TCRdb used MiXCR to reprocess the multiplex PCR reads, holding one entry per CDR3 protein. Of some 350,000 distinct CDR3 sequences listed, 19% are singletons. Sequenced: blood. The receptor set was obtained from a woman between 18 and 29 years old with Graves' hyperthyroidism. CDR3s leave out the opening cysteine and the closing phenylalanine or tryptophan. Clone size is not always given. Where it is, it says once, few, many or a class for expanded clones.

TRBV5-1	few	TRBJ2-7	ASSGQAHTYEQY
TRBV19	many	TRBJ1-5	ASSVVGGLQPQH
TRBV18	many	TRBJ1-5	ASSPVGGNQPQH
TRBV7-2	.	TRBJ2-5	ASSSQAGSWETQY
TRBV11-2	many	TRBJ1-2	ASSPLNYGYT
TRBV2	many	TRBJ1-5	ASTGGSGNQPQH
TRBV29-1	many	TRBJ1-2	SVERSSLYGYT
TRBV6-1	.	TRBJ2-7	ASRSGGDYEQY
TRBV12-5	.	TRBJ2-5	ASAQGIRETQY
TRBV6-5	many	TRBJ2-7	ASSSWTGPVEQY
TRBV4-2	many	TRBJ1-5	ASSQAANQPQH
TRBV20-1	many	TRBJ1-2	SAGGAHYGYT
TRBV20-1	many	TRBJ2-4	SASGAPGRRENIQY
TRBV11-2	.	TRBJ1-2	ASSPQGNAYGYT
TRBV6-5	many	TRBJ2-7	ASSTPDRAYEQY
TRBV20-1	many	TRBJ1-1	SARQPSAEAF
TRBV6-1	many	TRBJ1-5	ASSEGTGSWDQPQH
TRBV10-3	many	TRBJ1-2	ATKPGGTNYGYT
TRBV4-1	many	TRBJ1-1	ASSQDRGSTEAF
TRBV12-3/TRBV12-4	many	TRBJ2-7	ASSSPQGYEQY
TRBV5-1	.	TRBJ1-2	ASSSTGGSNYGYT
TRBV28	.	TRBJ2-7	ASSRGLSSYEQY
TRBV20-1	.	TRBJ1-2	SALRTGGDYYGYT
TRBV18	few	TRBJ1-5	ASSPRGLPNQPQH
TRBV28	many	TRBJ1-2	ASIRAARSYGYT
TRBV3-1	many	TRBJ1-1	ASSLPGLADTEAF
TRBV2	many	TRBJ2-7	ASREPGWTYEQY
TRBV20-1	.	TRBJ2-7	SARDREPYEQY
TRBV7-2	many	TRBJ2-7	ASSWRTGGYEQY
TRBV10-2	few	TRBJ2-5	ASSGASPEETQY
TRBV3-1	many	TRBJ2-5	ASSQSWPQETQY
TRBV29-1	many	TRBJ1-1	SSRGGRDTEAF
TRBV12-5	many	TRBJ1-1	ASGLVLTNTEAF
TRBV6-1	.	TRBJ1-1	ASSTMENTEAF
TRBV12-3/TRBV12-4	.	TRBJ1-6	ASSPGLGLTLH
TRBV7-8	few	TRBJ2-4	ASSYRGKNIQY
TRBV6-1	many	TRBJ2-7	ASSERGNNHYEQY
TRBV20-1	.	TRBJ2-7	SAGARTSSNRADEQY
TRBV5-6	.	TRBJ2-6	ASSYQGSGANVLT
TRBV20-1	.	TRBJ1-6	SARDSLAAPLH
TRBV7-3	many	TRBJ2-2	ASSLIGQGQYTGELF
TRBV20-1	many	TRBJ2-7	SVQGAYYEQY
TRBV6-5	many	TRBJ2-3	ASSTGGRSTDTQY
TRBV20-1	many	TRBJ1-2	SARARWGVNYGYT
TRBV5-1	many	TRBJ1-2	ASSLAWGYGYT
TRBV4-1	many	TRBJ1-5	ASSQEFGSNQPQH
TRBV18	few	TRBJ1-1	AASWGLSEAF
TRBV6-1	few	TRBJ1-2	ASTPTGPGGYT
TRBV2	many	TRBJ1-2	ASSDSAGEYYGYT
TRBV25-1	many	TRBJ2-5	ASSEYGEETQY
TRBV19	many	TRBJ2-7	ASRGQGSSYEQY
TRBV6-1	.	TRBJ1-1	ASTKTANTEAF
TRBV6-5	many	TRBJ2-5	ASSYSGGGATETQY
TRBV7-2	.	TRBJ1-1	ASSLQGLRNTEAF
TRBV10-3	many	TRBJ1-2	AISESRDRVYGYT
TRBV4-1	few	TRBJ1-1	ASSQVPTEAF
TRBV6-5	.	TRBJ2-5	ASSYSRGGSETQY
TRBV11-2	.	TRBJ2-2	ASSLEAGEYTGELF